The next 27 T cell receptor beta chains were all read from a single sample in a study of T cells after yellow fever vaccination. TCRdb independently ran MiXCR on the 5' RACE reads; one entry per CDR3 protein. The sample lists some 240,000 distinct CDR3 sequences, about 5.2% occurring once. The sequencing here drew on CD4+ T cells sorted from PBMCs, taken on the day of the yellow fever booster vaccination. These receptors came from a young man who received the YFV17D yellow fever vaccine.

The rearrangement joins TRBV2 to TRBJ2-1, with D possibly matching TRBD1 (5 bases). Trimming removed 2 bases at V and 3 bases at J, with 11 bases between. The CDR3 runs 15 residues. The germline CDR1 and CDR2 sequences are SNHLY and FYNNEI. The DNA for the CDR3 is TGTGCCAGCAGTGAACAGGGTTTCGGCTACAATGAGCAGTTCTTC. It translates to CASSEQGFGYNEQFF.

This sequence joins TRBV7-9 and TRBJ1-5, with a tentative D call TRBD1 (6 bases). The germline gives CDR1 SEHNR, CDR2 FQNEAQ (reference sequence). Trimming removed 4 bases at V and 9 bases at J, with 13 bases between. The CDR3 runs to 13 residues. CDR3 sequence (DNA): TGTGCCAGCAGCTCGCAGGACAGTTCGCCCCAGCATTTT. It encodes CASSSQDSSPQHF.

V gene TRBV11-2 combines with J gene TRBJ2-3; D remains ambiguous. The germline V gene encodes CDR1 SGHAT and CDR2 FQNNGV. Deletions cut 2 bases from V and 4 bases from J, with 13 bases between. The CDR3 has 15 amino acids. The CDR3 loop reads CASSLSLAYSDTQYF. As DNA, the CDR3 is TGTGCCAGCAGCTTATCCTTAGCTTATTCAGATACGCAGTATTTT.

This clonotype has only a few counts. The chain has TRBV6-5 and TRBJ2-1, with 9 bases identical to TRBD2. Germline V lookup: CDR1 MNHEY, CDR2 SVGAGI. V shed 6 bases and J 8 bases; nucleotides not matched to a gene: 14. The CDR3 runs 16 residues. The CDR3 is CASSRRLAGLGDEQFF. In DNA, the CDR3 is TGTGCCAGCAGCCGGCGTCTAGCGGGGTTAGGGGATGAGCAGTTCTTC.

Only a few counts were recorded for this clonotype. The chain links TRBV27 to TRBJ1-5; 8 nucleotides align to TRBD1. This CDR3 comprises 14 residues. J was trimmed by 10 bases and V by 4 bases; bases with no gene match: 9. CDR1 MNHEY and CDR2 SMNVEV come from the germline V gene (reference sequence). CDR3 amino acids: CASSSRTGGGPQHF. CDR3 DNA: TGTGCCAGCAGTTCGCGAACAGGGGGAGGACCCCAGCATTTT.

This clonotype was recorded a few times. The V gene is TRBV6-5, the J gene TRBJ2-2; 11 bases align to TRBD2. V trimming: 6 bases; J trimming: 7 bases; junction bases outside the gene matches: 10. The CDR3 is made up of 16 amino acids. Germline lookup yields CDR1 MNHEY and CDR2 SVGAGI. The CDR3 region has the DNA TGTGCCAGCAGACTCGGACTAGCGGGCCTGGGCGGGGAGCTGTTTTTT. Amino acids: CASRLGLAGLGGELFF.

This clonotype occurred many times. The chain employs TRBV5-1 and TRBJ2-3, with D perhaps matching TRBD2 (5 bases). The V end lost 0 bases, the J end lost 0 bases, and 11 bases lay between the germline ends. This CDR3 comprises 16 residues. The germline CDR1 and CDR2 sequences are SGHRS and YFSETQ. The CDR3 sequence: CASSLALERSTDTQYF. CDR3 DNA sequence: TGCGCCAGCAGCTTGGCCCTGGAGCGGAGCACAGATACGCAGTATTTT.

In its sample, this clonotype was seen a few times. CDR3 DNA sequence: TGTGCCAGCAGCCTCAGGGGGAATAATTCACCCCTCCACTTT. Its protein product is CASSLRGNNSPLHF. V usage is TRBV7-2 and J usage is TRBJ1-6; 7 positions agree with TRBD1. The V gene's germline CDR1 is SGHTA and CDR2 FQGNSA. Losses at the gene ends were 5 bases for V and 5 bases for J; bases not matched to a gene: 3. The CDR3 totals 14 residues.

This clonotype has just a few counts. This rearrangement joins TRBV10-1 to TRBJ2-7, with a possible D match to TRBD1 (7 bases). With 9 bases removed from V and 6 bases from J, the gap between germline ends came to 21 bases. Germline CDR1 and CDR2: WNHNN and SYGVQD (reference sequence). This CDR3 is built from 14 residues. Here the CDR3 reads CASARQGGYSEQYF. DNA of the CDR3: TGCGCCAGTGCCCGACAGGGAGGATACTCCGAGCAGTACTTC.

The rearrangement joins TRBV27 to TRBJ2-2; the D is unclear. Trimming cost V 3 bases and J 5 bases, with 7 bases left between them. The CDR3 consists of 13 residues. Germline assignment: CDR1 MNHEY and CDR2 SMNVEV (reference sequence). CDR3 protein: CASSFWETGELFF. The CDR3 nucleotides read TGTGCCAGCAGTTTTTGGGAAACCGGGGAGCTGTTTTTT.

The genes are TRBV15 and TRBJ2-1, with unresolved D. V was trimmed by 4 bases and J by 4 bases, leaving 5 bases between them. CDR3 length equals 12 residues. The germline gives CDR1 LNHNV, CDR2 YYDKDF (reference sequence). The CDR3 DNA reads TGTGCCACCAGCACCAGATACAATGAGCAGTTCTTC. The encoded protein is CATSTRYNEQFF.

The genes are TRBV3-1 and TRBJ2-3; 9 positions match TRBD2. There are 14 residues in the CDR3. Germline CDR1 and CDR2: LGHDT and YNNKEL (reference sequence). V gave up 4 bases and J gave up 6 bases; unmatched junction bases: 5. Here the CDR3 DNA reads TGTGCCAGCAGCCCTATAGCGGGGGTGGATACGCAGTATTTT. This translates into CASSPIAGVDTQYF.

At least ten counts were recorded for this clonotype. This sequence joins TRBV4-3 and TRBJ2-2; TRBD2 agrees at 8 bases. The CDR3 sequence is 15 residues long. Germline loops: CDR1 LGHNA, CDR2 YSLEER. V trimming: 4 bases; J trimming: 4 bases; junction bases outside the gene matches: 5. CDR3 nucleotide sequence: TGCGCCAGCAGCCCCGGGGGGGGCCCCACCGGGGAGCTGTTTTTT. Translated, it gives CASSPGGGPTGELFF.

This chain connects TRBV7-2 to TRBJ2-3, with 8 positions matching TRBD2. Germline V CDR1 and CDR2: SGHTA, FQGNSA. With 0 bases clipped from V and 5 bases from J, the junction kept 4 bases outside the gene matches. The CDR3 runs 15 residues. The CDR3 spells CASSLAGGDGDTQYF. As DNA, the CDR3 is TGTGCCAGCAGCTTAGCCGGGGGGGATGGAGATACGCAGTATTTT.

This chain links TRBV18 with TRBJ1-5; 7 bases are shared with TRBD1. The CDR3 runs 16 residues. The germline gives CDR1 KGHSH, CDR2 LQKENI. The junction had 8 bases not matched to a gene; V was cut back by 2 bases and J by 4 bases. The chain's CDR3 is CASSPSPGQQNQPQHF. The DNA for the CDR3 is TGTGCCAGCTCACCATCTCCGGGACAGCAAAATCAGCCCCAGCATTTT.

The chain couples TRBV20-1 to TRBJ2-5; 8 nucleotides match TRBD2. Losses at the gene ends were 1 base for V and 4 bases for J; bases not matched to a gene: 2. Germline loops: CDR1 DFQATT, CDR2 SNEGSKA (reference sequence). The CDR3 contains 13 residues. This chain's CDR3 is CSARAGGRETQYF. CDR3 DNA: TGCAGTGCTAGAGCGGGGGGGAGAGAGACCCAGTACTTC.

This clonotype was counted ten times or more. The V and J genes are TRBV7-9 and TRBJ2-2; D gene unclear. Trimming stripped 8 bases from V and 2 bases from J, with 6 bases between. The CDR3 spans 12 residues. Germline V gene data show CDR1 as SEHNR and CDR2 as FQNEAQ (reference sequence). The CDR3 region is CASVFNTGELFF. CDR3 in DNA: TGTGCCAGCGTTTTTAACACCGGGGAGCTGTTTTTT. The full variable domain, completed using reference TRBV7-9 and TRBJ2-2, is DTGVSQNPRHKITKRGQNVTFRCDPISEHNRLYWYRQTLGQGPEFLTYFQNEAQLEKSRLLSDRFSAERPKGSFSTLEIQRTEQGDSAMYLCASVFNTGELFFGEGSRLTVL.

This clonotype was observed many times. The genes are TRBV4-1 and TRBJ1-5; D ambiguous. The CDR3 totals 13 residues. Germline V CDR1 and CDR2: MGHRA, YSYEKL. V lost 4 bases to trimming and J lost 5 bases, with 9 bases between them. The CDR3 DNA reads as TGCGCCAGCAGCCGGGGTTGGGATCAGCCCCAGCATTTT. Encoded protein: CASSRGWDQPQHF.

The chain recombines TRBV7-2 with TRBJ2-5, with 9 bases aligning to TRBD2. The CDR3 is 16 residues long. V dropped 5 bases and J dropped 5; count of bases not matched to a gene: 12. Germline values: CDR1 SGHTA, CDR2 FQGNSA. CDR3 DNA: TGTGCCAGCAGCCCGGAGGGAGCGGGGGGAGCGGAGACCCAGTACTTC. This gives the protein CASSPEGAGGAETQYF.

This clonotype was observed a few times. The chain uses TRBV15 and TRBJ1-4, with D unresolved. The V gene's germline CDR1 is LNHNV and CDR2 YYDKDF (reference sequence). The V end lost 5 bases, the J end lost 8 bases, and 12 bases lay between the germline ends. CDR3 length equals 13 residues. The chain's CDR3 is CATSPRTREKLFF. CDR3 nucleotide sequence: TGTGCCACCAGCCCCCGAACGCGGGAAAAACTGTTTTTT.

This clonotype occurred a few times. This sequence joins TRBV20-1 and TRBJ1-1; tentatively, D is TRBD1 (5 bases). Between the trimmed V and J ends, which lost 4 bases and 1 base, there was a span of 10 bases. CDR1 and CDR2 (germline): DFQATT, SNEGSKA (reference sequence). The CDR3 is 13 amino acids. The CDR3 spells CSAIATGNTEAFF. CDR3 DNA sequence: TGCAGTGCTATAGCTACAGGGAACACTGAAGCTTTCTTT.

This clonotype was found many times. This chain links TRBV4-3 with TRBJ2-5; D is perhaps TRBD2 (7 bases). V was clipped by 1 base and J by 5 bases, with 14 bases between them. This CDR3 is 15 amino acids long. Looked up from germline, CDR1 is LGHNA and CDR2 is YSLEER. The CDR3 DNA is TGCGCCAGCAGCCAAGTTGGAGGGGGGGTTGAGACCCAGTACTTC. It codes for CASSQVGGGVETQYF.

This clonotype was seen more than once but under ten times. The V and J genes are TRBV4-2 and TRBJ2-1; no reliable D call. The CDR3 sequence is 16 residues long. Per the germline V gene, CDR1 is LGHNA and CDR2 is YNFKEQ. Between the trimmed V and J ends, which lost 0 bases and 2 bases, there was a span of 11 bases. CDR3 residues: CASSQDGIAAYNEQFF. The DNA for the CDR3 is TGTGCCAGCAGCCAAGATGGGATAGCCGCCTACAATGAGCAGTTCTTC.

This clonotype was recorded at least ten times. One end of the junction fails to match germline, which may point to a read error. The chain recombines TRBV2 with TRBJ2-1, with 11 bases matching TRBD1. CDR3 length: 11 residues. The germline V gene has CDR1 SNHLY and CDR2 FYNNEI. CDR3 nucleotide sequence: TGTGCCAGCAGGGATCCGGGACAGGGGGGATTC. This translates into CASRDPGQGGF.

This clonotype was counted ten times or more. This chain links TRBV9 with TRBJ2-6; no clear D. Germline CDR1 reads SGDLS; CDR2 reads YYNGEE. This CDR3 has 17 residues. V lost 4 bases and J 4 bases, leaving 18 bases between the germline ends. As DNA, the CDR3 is TGTGCCAGCAGCACCAGGACCCTAAGGTCCGGGGCCAACGTCCTGACTTTC. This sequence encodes CASSTRTLRSGANVLTF.

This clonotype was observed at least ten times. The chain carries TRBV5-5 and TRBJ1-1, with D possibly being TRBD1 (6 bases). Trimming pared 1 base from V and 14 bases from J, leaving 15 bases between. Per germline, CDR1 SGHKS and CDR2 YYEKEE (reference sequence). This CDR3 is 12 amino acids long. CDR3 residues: CASSLNGLGGFF. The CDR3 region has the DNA TGTGCCAGCAGCTTGAACGGTCTAGGGGGGTTCTTT.

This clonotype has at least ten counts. CDR3 DNA sequence: TGTGCCAGCAGCCAAGATGGAGGAGGGACTAATGAAAAACTGTTTTTT. It specifies CASSQDGGGTNEKLFF. The chain is built from TRBV4-2 and TRBJ1-4; D remains ambiguous. The germline CDR1 and CDR2 sequences are LGHNA and YNFKEQ. V was clipped by 0 bases and J by 2 bases, with 10 bases between them. The CDR3 sequence is 16 residues long.